These 11 T cell receptor beta chains share one sample of origin, sequenced in a study of T cell responses to AZD1222 COVID-19 vaccine. Libraries were prepared by immunoSEQ multiplex PCR; TCRdb keeps only in-frame clonotypes and omits some of them. The sample holds about 140,000 clones, under 95% seen once. The sequenced sample was peripheral blood, obtained 28 days after the second dose of the MenACWY control vaccine. The source of these receptors is an adult who received the MenACWY meningococcal vaccine as a control.

The chain uses TRBV29-1 and TRBJ2-3, with TRBD1 matching over 8 bases. The V segment lost 8 bases and the J segment 11 bases; nucleotides outside the gene matches: 9. The germline V gene encodes CDR1 SQVTM and CDR2 ANQGSEA. The CDR3 has 11 residues. DNA for the CDR3: TGCAGCACCTCAGGGGGCGGTGGGCAGTATTTT. Translation gives CSTSGGGGQYF.

V and J are TRBV7-2 and TRBJ2-2, with 9 bases matching TRBD2. Germline V gene sequence: CDR1 SGHTA, CDR2 FQGNSA. The CDR3 sequence is 14 residues long. V lost 6 bases and J lost 4; bases outside the gene matches: 3. Here the CDR3 DNA reads TGTGCCAGCAGGACTAGCGGTACCACCGGGGAGCTGTTTTTT. Its translation: CASRTSGTTGELFF. The whole variable domain, filled in from reference TRBV7-2 and TRBJ2-2, reads GAGVSQSPSNKVTEKGKDVELRCDPISGHTALYWYRQSLGQGLEFLIYFQGNSAPDKSGLPSDRFSAERTGGSVSTLTIQRTQQEDSAVYLCASRTSGTTGELFFGEGSRLTVL.

The chain has TRBV19 and TRBJ2-5; D remains unclear. From germline, CDR1 is LNHDA and CDR2 SQIVND (reference sequence). CDR3 length equals 14 residues. V gave up 4 bases and J gave up 4 bases, with 13 bases separating them. The CDR3 here is CASSKGIPPETQYF. The CDR3 DNA reads TGTGCCAGTAGTAAAGGCATACCCCCAGAGACCCAGTACTTC.

The V gene is TRBV21-1, the J gene TRBJ2-7; the table gives TRBD1 as D, unverified against the DNA. TRBV21-1 is a listed pseudogene. The CDR3 sequence is 15 residues long. CDR3 sequence: CASSKVAGQGYEQYF. The DNA of the CDR3 is TGTGCCAGCAGCAAAGTAGCAGGGCAGGGCTACGAGCAGTACTTC.

The chain is built from TRBV9 and TRBJ1-1; TRBD1 agrees at 7 bases. The V gene's germline CDR1 is SGDLS and CDR2 YYNGEE. The V gene end was trimmed by 3 bases and the J gene end by 1 base; junction bases not matched to a gene: 9. The CDR3 length is 16 residues. CDR3 sequence reads: CASSAQGRVQNTEAFF. CDR3 DNA sequence: TGTGCCAGCAGCGCACAGGGGCGGGTTCAGAACACTGAAGCTTTCTTT.

The chain employs TRBV28 and TRBJ1-2; D ambiguous. The CDR3 totals 12 residues. Germline assignment: CDR1 MDHEN and CDR2 SYDVKM. V lost 5 bases and J lost 7, with 11 bases in between. Here the CDR3 reads CASSLRRPGYTF. The CDR3 DNA reads as TGTGCCAGCAGTCTGCGGCGCCCTGGCTACACCTTC.

This clone showed up just a few times. J is TRBJ2-1 and V is TRBV14; D is ambiguous. V was cut by 2 bases and J by 12 bases, with 14 bases left in between. The germline CDR1 and CDR2 sequences are SGHDN and FVKESK. The length of the CDR3 is 13 residues. The CDR3 sequence: CASSQSDGTLQFF. CDR3 bases: TGTGCCAGCAGCCAAAGCGACGGAACGTTGCAGTTCTTC.

V gene TRBV28 combines with J gene TRBJ2-5; D is uncertain. Trimming took off 2 bases at V and 1 base at J, with 8 bases between the two ends. This CDR3 region has 14 residues. Germline loops: CDR1 MDHEN, CDR2 SYDVKM. Written as DNA, the CDR3 is TGTGCCAGCAGTTTAAGTCGTCCCCAAGAGACCCAGTACTTC. It encodes CASSLSRPQETQYF. The whole variable domain, remainder taken from reference TRBV28 and TRBJ2-5, is DVKVTQSSRYLVKRTGEKVFLECVQDMDHENMFWYRQDPGLGLRLIYFSYDVKMKEKGDIPEGYSVSREKKERFSLILESASTNQTSMYLCASSLSRPQETQYFGPGTRLLVL.

The genes are TRBV27 and TRBJ2-3; 9 positions agree with TRBD1. Germline CDR1 is MNHEY and CDR2 is SMNVEV (reference sequence). V lost 3 bases and J lost 6; bases outside the gene matches: 7. The CDR3 consists of 15 residues. CDR3 nucleotides: TGTGCCAGCAGTTTCCGGGACAGGGAGTCGGATACGCAGTATTTT. It encodes CASSFRDRESDTQYF.

This clone was recorded once. The V call is TRBV19, the J call TRBJ2-1; possibly TRBD2 for D (6 bases). In germline, CDR1 is LNHDA, CDR2 SQIVND (reference sequence). The ends were cut back, 6 bases at V and 6 bases at J, with 12 bases in the middle. This CDR3 has 13 residues. The CDR3 DNA follows: TGTGCCAGTAGAGGGACTTGGACCAATGAGCAGTTCTTC. Protein: CASRGTWTNEQFF.

The V call is TRBV3-1 (or the pseudogene TRBV3-2), the J call TRBJ1-2; D is perhaps TRBD1 (5 bases). V was clipped by 1 base and J by 8 bases, with 17 bases between them. This CDR3 has 15 amino acids. CDR1 LGHDT and CDR2 YNNKEL come from the germline V gene (reference sequence). The CDR3 DNA follows: TGTGCCAGCAGCCAAGGTAGACAGCGCTGGAGCGGCTACACCTTC. It translates to CASSQGRQRWSGYTF.